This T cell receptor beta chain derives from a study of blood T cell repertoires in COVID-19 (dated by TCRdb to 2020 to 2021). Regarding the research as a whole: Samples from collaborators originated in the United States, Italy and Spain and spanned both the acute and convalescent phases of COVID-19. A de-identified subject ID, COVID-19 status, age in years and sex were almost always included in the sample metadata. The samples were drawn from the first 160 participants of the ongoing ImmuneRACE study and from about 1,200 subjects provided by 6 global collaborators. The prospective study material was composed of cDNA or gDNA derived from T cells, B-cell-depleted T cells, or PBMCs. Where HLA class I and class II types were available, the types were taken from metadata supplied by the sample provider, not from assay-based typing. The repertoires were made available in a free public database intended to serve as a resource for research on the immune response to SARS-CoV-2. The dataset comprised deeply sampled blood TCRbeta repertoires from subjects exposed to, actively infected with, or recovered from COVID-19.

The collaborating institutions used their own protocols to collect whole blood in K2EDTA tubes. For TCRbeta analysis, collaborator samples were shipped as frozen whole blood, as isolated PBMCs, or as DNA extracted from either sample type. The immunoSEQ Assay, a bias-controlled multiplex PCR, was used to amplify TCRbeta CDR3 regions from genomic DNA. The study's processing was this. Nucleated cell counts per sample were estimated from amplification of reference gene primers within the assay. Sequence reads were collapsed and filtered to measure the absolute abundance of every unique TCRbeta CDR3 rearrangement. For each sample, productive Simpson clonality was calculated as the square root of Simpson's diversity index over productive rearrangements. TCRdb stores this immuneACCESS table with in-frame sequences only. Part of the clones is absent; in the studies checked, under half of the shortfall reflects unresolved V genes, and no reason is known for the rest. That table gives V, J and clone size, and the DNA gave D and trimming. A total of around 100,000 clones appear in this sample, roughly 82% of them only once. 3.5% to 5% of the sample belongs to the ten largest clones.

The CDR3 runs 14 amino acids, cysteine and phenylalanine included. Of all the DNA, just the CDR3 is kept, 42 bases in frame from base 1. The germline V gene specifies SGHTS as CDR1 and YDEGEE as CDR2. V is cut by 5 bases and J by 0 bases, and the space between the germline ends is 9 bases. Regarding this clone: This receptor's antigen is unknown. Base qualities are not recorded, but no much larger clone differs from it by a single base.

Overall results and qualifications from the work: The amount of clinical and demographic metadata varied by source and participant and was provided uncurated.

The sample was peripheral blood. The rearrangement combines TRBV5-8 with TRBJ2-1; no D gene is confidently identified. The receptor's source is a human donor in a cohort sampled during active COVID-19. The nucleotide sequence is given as TGTGCCAGCAGTCGGGTCGGCTCCTACAATGAGCAGTTCTTC. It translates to CASSRVGSYNEQFF.